One and the same sample provided the 26 T cell receptor beta chains below, sequenced in a study of cytomegalovirus exposure and HLA in healthy donors. It was with 60 Vbeta and 13 Jbeta primers that the PCR ran. The protocol was immunoSEQ multiplex PCR, while the TCRdb copy is restricted to in-frame clones and leaves out a portion. The data hold around 110,000 clones, with roughly 70% observed a single time. The sample comprised PBMCs. The receptors were sampled from a male donor in good health and CMV-seropositive.

V and J are TRBV5-1 and TRBJ1-1; perhaps TRBD1 as D (6 bases). The V and J ends lost 4 bases and 0 bases respectively, with 22 bases between them. Germline V gives CDR1 SGHRS, CDR2 YFSETQ. This CDR3 contains 18 residues. CDR3 DNA: TGCGCCAGCAGCAGTCAGACCGGGACACCCATCATGAACACTGAAGCTTTCTTT. Its translation: CASSSQTGTPIMNTEAFF. Based on the CDR3 plus reference TRBV5-1 and TRBJ1-1, the full variable domain is KAGVTQTPRYLIKTRGQQVTLSCSPISGHRSVSWYQQTPGQGLQFLFEYFSETQRNKGNFPGRFSGRQFSNSRSEMNVSTLELGDSALYLCASSSQTGTPIMNTEAFFGQGTRLTVV.

This chain uses TRBV6-6 with TRBJ2-7; 7 bases align to TRBD1. Germline V gene lookup returns CDR1 MNHNY and CDR2 SVGAGI (reference sequence). The CDR3 extends over 14 amino acids. Trimming cost V 2 bases and J 4 bases; bases outside gene matches: 5. This CDR3 reads CASSYRDREYEQYF. The CDR3 region has the DNA TGTGCCAGCAGTTACCGGGACAGAGAATACGAGCAGTACTTC.

The chain recombines TRBV6-1 with TRBJ2-5, with 12 bases aligning to TRBD2. CDR1 MNHNS and CDR2 SASEGT come from the germline V gene. The CDR3 is 18 residues long. V gave up 0 bases and J gave up 1 base; unmatched junction bases: 6. The CDR3 protein is CASSEALAGGRPQETQYF. As DNA, the CDR3 is TGTGCCAGCAGTGAAGCACTAGCGGGGGGCCGACCCCAAGAGACCCAGTACTTC.

The V gene is TRBV7-9, the J gene TRBJ2-7; D remains ambiguous. CDR1 is SEHNR, CDR2 FQNEAQ, per germline (reference sequence). CDR3 length: 12 residues. The V end was cut by 1 base, the J end by 9 bases, with 10 bases between. CDR3 sequence reads: CASSLVWRGQYF. The DNA of the CDR3 is TGTGCCAGCAGCTTAGTGTGGCGCGGGCAGTACTTC.

The rearrangement links TRBV19 to TRBJ2-1; TRBD1 matches at 9 bases. Germline trimming cut 1 base from V and 9 bases from J; bases unmatched to any gene: 4. The CDR3 runs to 14 residues. Germline V gives CDR1 LNHDA, CDR2 SQIVND (reference sequence). CDR3 DNA: TGTGCCAGTAGTATAGGGACAGGGGCGATTGAGCAGTTCTTC. Amino acid sequence: CASSIGTGAIEQFF.

V and J are TRBV19 and TRBJ1-1; D not certain. Trimming stripped 10 bases from V and 11 bases from J, with 14 bases between. In germline, CDR1 is LNHDA, CDR2 SQIVND (reference sequence). The CDR3 extends over 10 amino acids. The CDR3 is CATEATRAFF. CDR3 sequence (DNA): TGTGCCACTGAGGCCACGCGGGCTTTCTTT.

The rearrangement joins TRBV7-9 to TRBJ2-1; D is possibly TRBD2 (6 bases). This CDR3 is 14 amino acids long. Germline assignment: CDR1 SEHNR and CDR2 FQNEAQ (reference sequence). The V end lost 6 bases, the J end lost 3 bases, and 12 bases lay between the germline ends. Here the CDR3 DNA reads TGTGCCAGCAGTAGGGACTTACTCTACAATGAGCAGTTCTTC. As protein: CASSRDLLYNEQFF.

The chain employs TRBV15 and TRBJ1-2; D is possibly TRBD1 (6 bases). Looked up from germline, CDR1 is LNHNV and CDR2 is YYDKDF (reference sequence). Between the trimmed V and J ends, which lost 0 bases and 0 bases, there was a span of 11 bases. CDR3 length equals 16 residues. CDR3 sequence: CATSRETGTANYGYTF. DNA of the CDR3: TGTGCCACCAGCAGAGAGACAGGCACCGCTAACTATGGCTACACCTTC. The whole variable domain, filled in from reference TRBV15 and TRBJ1-2, reads DAMVIQNPRYQVTQFGKPVTLSCSQTLNHNVMYWYQQKSSQAPKLLFHYYDKDFNNEADTPDNFQSRRPNTSFCFLDIRSPGLGDTAMYLCATSRETGTANYGYTFGSGTRLTVV.

A single count supports this clone. The genes are TRBV28 and TRBJ1-1; maybe TRBD1 (6 bases). Germline V CDR1 and CDR2: MDHEN, SYDVKM. Deletions cut 7 bases from V and 0 bases from J, with 15 bases between. This CDR3 has 15 residues. This CDR3 reads CASTAAGALNTEAFF. In DNA form, the CDR3 reads TGTGCCAGCACGGCCGCGGGGGCTTTGAACACTGAAGCTTTCTTT.

The rearrangement links TRBV13 to TRBJ2-7; 7 nucleotides align to TRBD2. The CDR3 consists of 14 residues. Germline V CDR1 and CDR2: PRHDT, FYEKMQ (reference sequence). V shed 7 bases and J 0 bases; nucleotides not matched to a gene: 6. CDR3 DNA: TGTGCCAGCACCGAAGCGGGGAGCTCCTACGAGCAGTACTTC. Translating gives CASTEAGSSYEQYF.

A note on this clone: Germline is not matched at one junction end, which may reflect a read error. This rearrangement joins TRBV4-1 to TRBJ2-1, with 13 nucleotides matching TRBD2. Germline CDR1 is MGHRA and CDR2 is YSYEKL. This CDR3 comprises 17 residues. For the CDR3, the DNA is TGCGCCAGCAGCCGAGTTACTAGCGGGGGGGCTATCAATAAGCAGTTCTTC. This encodes CASSRVTSGGAINKQFF.

The chain combines TRBV29-1 with TRBJ1-5, with 12 bases aligning to TRBD1. Germline V gene lookup returns CDR1 SQVTM and CDR2 ANQGSEA. J gave up 0 bases and V 6 bases, and 3 bases lay outside the gene matches. The CDR3 is made up of 15 amino acids. The CDR3 bases are TGCAGCGTGGGGGGACAGGGGGCTAGCAATCAGCCCCAGCATTTT. Translating gives CSVGGQGASNQPQHF. Drawing the rest from reference TRBV29-1 and TRBJ1-5, the complete variable domain is SAVISQKPSRDICQRGTSLTIQCQVDSQVTMMFWYRQQPGQSLTLIATANQGSEATYESGFVIDKFPISRPNLTFSTLTVSNMSPEDSSIYLCSVGGQGASNQPQHFGDGTRLSIL.

The genes are TRBV7-2 and TRBJ2-7; D is ambiguous. Germline CDR1 is SGHTA and CDR2 is FQGNSA. Trimming cost V 5 bases and J 3 bases, with 8 bases left between them. CDR3 length: 12 residues. The CDR3 sequence is CASSPHSYEQYF. The CDR3 coding sequence is TGTGCCAGCAGCCCGCATAGCTACGAGCAGTACTTC.

The genes are TRBV4-3 and TRBJ2-7; TRBD2 matches 8 bases. The length of the CDR3 is 15 residues. CDR1 and CDR2 from the germline V gene are LGHNA and YSLEER. V was pared by 0 bases and J by 4 bases, with 5 bases of the junction left unmatched. The CDR3 sequence: CASSQDRGGGYEQYF. In DNA form, the CDR3 reads TGCGCCAGCAGCCAAGATCGGGGGGGCGGTTACGAGCAGTACTTC.

The sample holds a few counts of this clone. The CDR3 DNA is TGTGCCTGGACGGGGGGCGGGTACGAGCAGTACTTC. This encodes CAWTGGGYEQYF. The chain uses TRBV30 and TRBJ2-7; D is possibly TRBD2 (7 bases). The CDR3 is 12 amino acids. V lost 4 bases and J 4 bases, leaving 11 bases between the germline ends. Germline V gene data show CDR1 as GTSNPN and CDR2 as SVGIG (reference sequence). The full variable domain, completed using reference TRBV30 and TRBJ2-7, is SQTIHQWPATLVQPVGSPLSLECTVEGTSNPNLYWYRQAAGRGLQLLFYSVGIGQISSEVPQNLSASRPQDRQFILSSKKLLLSDSGFYLCAWTGGGYEQYFGPGTRLTVT.

The chain uses TRBV4-3 and TRBJ2-1, with 11 bases matching TRBD1. Trimming cost V 4 bases and J 7 bases; bases outside gene matches: 15. Germline V gene lookup returns CDR1 LGHNA and CDR2 YSLEER. The CDR3 loop spans 18 amino acids. CDR3 bases: TGCGCCAGCAGCCTTTACCCCGGGACAGGGGGTCGTTGGAATGAGCAGTTCTTC. Protein: CASSLYPGTGGRWNEQFF.

The table lists this clone with a few counts. The genes are TRBV18 and TRBJ2-1; 10 bases agree with TRBD1. Unmatched junction bases numbered 18, after V lost 6 bases and J lost 7 bases. This CDR3 has 18 amino acids. Germline values: CDR1 KGHSH, CDR2 LQKENI. The CDR3 is CASSPSLTGTGASNEQFF. In DNA form, the CDR3 reads TGTGCCAGCTCGCCATCCCTGACCGGGACAGGGGCCTCAAATGAGCAGTTCTTC.

V is TRBV4-2 and J is TRBJ2-1; 15 positions agree with TRBD2. From germline, CDR1 is LGHNA and CDR2 YNFKEQ. The trim removed 4 bases at V and 7 bases at J, leaving 5 bases unmatched. This CDR3 has 16 amino acids. The CDR3 coding sequence is TGTGCCAGCAGCCGGCCGGGACTAGCGGGGGGAAATGAGCAGTTCTTC. It specifies CASSRPGLAGGNEQFF.

J is TRBJ2-7 and V is TRBV29-1, with D perhaps TRBD1 (6 bases). Between the trimmed V and J ends, which lost 4 bases and 7 bases, there was a span of 17 bases. The length of the CDR3 is 13 residues. Germline CDR1 reads SQVTM; CDR2 reads ANQGSEA. CDR3: CSVVGSAGVEQYF. CDR3 sequence (DNA): TGCAGCGTTGTGGGTTCGGCAGGGGTTGAGCAGTACTTC.

V gene TRBV5-1 combines with J gene TRBJ2-7; D is perhaps TRBD2 (5 bases). V gave up 3 bases and J gave up 4 bases, with 17 bases separating them. CDR3 length: 15 residues. CDR1 SGHRS and CDR2 YFSETQ come from the germline V gene. In nucleotides, the CDR3 is TGCGCCAGCAGCTGGCCGGGCCCGGGGTCTTACGAGCAGTACTTC. Translation gives CASSWPGPGSYEQYF.

The rearrangement uses TRBV4-2 and TRBJ2-5; 11 bases match TRBD1. This CDR3 has 17 amino acids. Germline loops: CDR1 LGHNA, CDR2 YNFKEQ. V lost 1 base and J lost 5; bases outside the gene matches: 9. CDR3 sequence reads: CASSQGVGQGARETQYF. The CDR3 region has the DNA TGTGCCAGCAGCCAAGGGGTTGGACAGGGGGCCCGCGAGACCCAGTACTTC.

The rearrangement links TRBV27 to TRBJ1-1; TRBD1 is a possible D gene (6 bases). The CDR3 is 15 residues long. Germline V CDR1 and CDR2: MNHEY, SMNVEV (reference sequence). The V and J ends lost 9 bases and 0 bases respectively, with 17 bases between them. The CDR3 loop reads CASRREGVLNTEAFF. The CDR3 DNA sequence: TGTGCCAGTCGGAGGGAGGGGGTGTTGAACACTGAAGCTTTCTTT.

The CDR3 region has the DNA TGTGCCAGCAGCTTAGGCGGGGCCTATGGCTACACCTTC. Residues: CASSLGGAYGYTF. V usage is TRBV7-8 and J usage is TRBJ1-2; tentatively, D is TRBD1 (5 bases). V was shortened by 1 base and J by 4 bases, with 7 bases between the two germline ends. CDR3 length: 13 residues. CDR1 and CDR2 (germline): SGHVS, FQNEAQ.

The genes are TRBV5-4 and TRBJ2-7; unclear D gene. V was clipped by 9 bases and J by 0 bases, with 13 bases between them. Looked up from germline, CDR1 is SGHNT and CDR2 is YYREEE (reference sequence). The CDR3 spans 13 residues. CDR3 in DNA: TGTGCCACCGCACAGCAGTTCTCCTACGAGCAGTACTTC. Its protein product is CATAQQFSYEQYF.

The rearrangement joins TRBV5-1 to TRBJ2-3; 9 positions match TRBD2. Germline V gives CDR1 SGHRS, CDR2 YFSETQ. The length of the CDR3 is 14 residues. Trimming at V came to 4 bases and at J to 3 bases, leaving 3 bases not matched to a gene. This CDR3 reads CASSPGLATDTQYF. The CDR3 region has the DNA TGCGCCAGCAGCCCGGGACTAGCTACAGATACGCAGTATTTT.

The CDR3 here is CASSPPGGQFGNTIYF. The CDR3 DNA sequence: TGTGCCAGCTCACCACCGGGAGGCCAGTTTGGAAACACCATATATTTT. The chain has TRBV18 and TRBJ1-3; D gene uncertain. This CDR3 is 16 amino acids long. Trimming took off 0 bases at V and 3 bases at J, with 12 bases between the two ends. Germline values: CDR1 KGHSH, CDR2 LQKENI. Together with reference TRBV18 and TRBJ1-3, the CDR3 gives the full variable domain: NAGVMQNPRHLVRRRGQEARLRCSPMKGHSHVYWYRQLPEEGLKFMVYLQKENIIDESGMPKERFSAEFPKEGPSILRIQQVVRGDSAAYFCASSPPGGQFGNTIYFGEGSWLTVV.